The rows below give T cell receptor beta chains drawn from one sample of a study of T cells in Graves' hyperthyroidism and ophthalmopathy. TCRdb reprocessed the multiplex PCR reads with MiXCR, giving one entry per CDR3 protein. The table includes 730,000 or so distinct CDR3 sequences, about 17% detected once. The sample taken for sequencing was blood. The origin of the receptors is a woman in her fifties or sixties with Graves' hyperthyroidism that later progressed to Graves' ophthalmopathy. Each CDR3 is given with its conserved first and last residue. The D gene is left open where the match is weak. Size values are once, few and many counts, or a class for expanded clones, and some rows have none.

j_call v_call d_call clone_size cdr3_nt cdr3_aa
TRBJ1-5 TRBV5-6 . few TGTGCCAGCAGCTTTTTTGGCAATCAGCCCCAGCATTTT CASSFFGNQPQHF
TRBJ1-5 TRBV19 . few TGTGCCAGTAGTATAGAGATAAATCAGCCCCAGCATTTT CASSIEINQPQHF
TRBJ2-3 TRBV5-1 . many TGCGCCAGCAGCTTGTTCGATACGCAGTATTTT CASSLFDTQYF
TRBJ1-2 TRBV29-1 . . TGCAGCGGAGAAGAAGTAGAGGGGGTTGGCTACACCTTC CSGEEVEGVGYTF
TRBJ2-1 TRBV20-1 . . TGCAGTGCCAGCCTTTCGGGCAATGAGCAGTTCTTC CSASLSGNEQFF
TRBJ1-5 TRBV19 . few TGTGCCAGTAGTATGGATGGGGGAGGCAATCAGCCCCAGCATTTT CASSMDGGGNQPQHF
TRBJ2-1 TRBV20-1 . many TGCAGTGCTAGGGGGACTGCTTCCTACAATGAGCAGTTCTTC CSARGTASYNEQFF
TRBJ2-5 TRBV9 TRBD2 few TGTGCCAGCAGCCCTGCGGGACTAGCAACCCCATTTTTCGAGACCCAGTACTTC CASSPAGLATPFFETQYF
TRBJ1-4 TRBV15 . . TGTGCCACCAGCAGAGACGCAGGGGATGAGGAAAAACTGTTTTTT CATSRDAGDEEKLFF
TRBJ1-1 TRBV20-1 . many TGCAGTGCTAGTTTGGGGGCGTTGAACACTGAAGCTTTCTTT CSASLGALNTEAFF
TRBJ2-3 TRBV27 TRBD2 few TGTGCCAGCAGACCCGGGACTAGCGGGGGGTATACGCAGTATTTT CASRPGTSGGYTQYF